Shown below are 14 T cell receptor beta chains from a single sample sequenced in a study of cytotoxic CD8 clonotypes in ibrutinib-treated CLL. Libraries were prepared by immunoSEQ multiplex PCR; TCRdb keeps only in-frame clonotypes and omits some of them. Among around 50,000 clones, 45% to 70% were seen once, and the ten largest hold around 20%. The material sequenced was PBMCs, taken after 24 months of ibrutinib treatment. The receptors shown here come from a human donor with chronic lymphocytic leukemia.

This clone was observed many times. The chain employs TRBV28 and TRBJ2-7, with 7 bases aligning to TRBD2. Trimming at V came to 6 bases and at J to 6 bases, leaving 14 bases not matched to a gene. This CDR3 contains 15 residues. Germline CDR1 MDHEN, CDR2 SYDVKM. The CDR3 loop reads CASSPLARDYSEQYF. The DNA for the CDR3 is TGTGCCAGCAGCCCCCTCGCCAGGGACTATTCCGAGCAGTACTTC.

This clone has only a few counts. This rearrangement joins TRBV5-1 to TRBJ2-7, with D perhaps matching TRBD1 or TRBD2 (5 bases each). This CDR3 is built from 16 residues. Trimming removed 1 base from V and 2 bases from J, with 16 bases in between. Germline lookup yields CDR1 SGHRS and CDR2 YFSETQ. CDR3 bases: TGCGCCAGCAGCTTGCAGGGTACCGGGGCCCCCTACGAGCAGTACTTC. Residues: CASSLQGTGAPYEQYF.

This sequence joins TRBV21-1 and TRBJ2-7; TRBD1 reflects the table's D call only, with no check against the DNA. TRBV21-1 is tagged as a pseudogene. CDR3 length equals 19 residues. CDR3 loop: CASSIPGQGAGWTFYEQYF. Written as DNA, the CDR3 is TGTGCCAGCAGCATCCCGGGACAGGGGGCGGGGTGGACGTTTTACGAGCAGTACTTC.

V and J are TRBV10-3 and TRBJ1-5, with D possibly TRBD1 on 6 matching bases. In germline, CDR1 is ENHRY, CDR2 SYGVKD. The CDR3 runs to 15 residues. V was pared by 2 bases and J by 0 bases, with 8 bases between. The CDR3 loop is CAISEGQHSNQPQHF. In nucleotides, the CDR3 is TGTGCCATCAGTGAGGGACAGCATAGCAATCAGCCCCAGCATTTT.

This clone was seen a few times. This chain joins TRBV11-3 and TRBJ2-1; maybe TRBD2 (6 bases). The length of the CDR3 is 13 residues. The germline V gene has CDR1 SGHNT and CDR2 YENEEA. V lost 1 base and J 9 bases, leaving 10 bases between the germline ends. For the CDR3, the DNA is TGTGCCAGCAGCTTAGTTCGGGGGTTTGAGCAGTTCTTC. Its translation is CASSLVRGFEQFF.

This clone was seen just once. The chain recombines TRBV6-5 with TRBJ2-4, with D perhaps given as TRBD1 or TRBD2 (5 bases each). V lost 2 bases to trimming and J lost 7 bases, with 15 bases between them. Germline V lookup: CDR1 MNHEY, CDR2 SVGAGI. This CDR3 contains 15 residues. CDR3 sequence reads: CASSYSPGKGNIQYF. In DNA, the CDR3 is TGTGCCAGCAGTTACAGTCCGGGGAAGGGGAACATTCAGTACTTC.

The sample holds a few counts of this clone. This chain joins TRBV6-6 and TRBJ2-3, with D possibly matching TRBD2 (5 bases). Trimming stripped 8 bases from V and 4 bases from J, with 16 bases between. This CDR3 has 14 residues. In germline, CDR1 is MNHNY, CDR2 SVGAGI (reference sequence). CDR3 protein: CASRQRGTADTQYF. The CDR3 DNA sequence: TGTGCCAGCCGACAACGGGGAACCGCAGATACGCAGTATTTT.

This clone occurred once. In nucleotides, the CDR3 is TGTGCCAGCAGCTCCGGAGGACACTACGAGCAGTACTTC. Amino acid sequence: CASSSGGHYEQYF. The J gene is TRBJ2-7, the V gene TRBV7-2; TRBD1 or TRBD2 may be the D gene (5 bases each). CDR1 SGHTA and CDR2 FQGNSA come from the germline V gene. V lost 4 bases and J 3 bases, leaving 10 bases between the germline ends. The length of the CDR3 is 13 residues. Based on the CDR3 plus reference TRBV7-2 and TRBJ2-7, the full variable domain is GAGVSQSPSNKVTEKGKDVELRCDPISGHTALYWYRQSLGQGLEFLIYFQGNSAPDKSGLPSDRFSAERTGGSVSTLTIQRTQQEDSAVYLCASSSGGHYEQYFGPGTRLTVT.

This rearrangement joins TRBV5-1 to TRBJ2-3; 7 nucleotides align to TRBD2. CDR1 is SGHRS, CDR2 YFSETQ, per germline. This CDR3 contains 15 residues. The junction had 6 bases not matched to a gene; V was cut back by 4 bases and J by 1 base. As DNA, the CDR3 is TGCGCCAGCAGCCTCTCTAGCGGAGGCACAGATACGCAGTATTTT. It is translated as CASSLSSGGTDTQYF. The whole variable domain, remainder taken from reference TRBV5-1 and TRBJ2-3, is KAGVTQTPRYLIKTRGQQVTLSCSPISGHRSVSWYQQTPGQGLQFLFEYFSETQRNKGNFPGRFSGRQFSNSRSEMNVSTLELGDSALYLCASSLSSGGTDTQYFGPGTRLTVL.

By share of the sample, this clone is medium-sized (0.01 to 0.1%). This chain joins TRBV18 and TRBJ1-1; a possible D gene is TRBD1 (5 bases). Germline values: CDR1 KGHSH, CDR2 LQKENI. The ends were cut back, 6 bases at V and 1 base at J, with 15 bases in the middle. This CDR3 is built from 15 residues. The CDR3 DNA reads TGTGCCAGCTCCCCCGGGACTACTTCGAACACTGAAGCTTTCTTT. This codes for CASSPGTTSNTEAFF.

In its sample, this clone was seen a few times. This chain links TRBV5-1 with TRBJ1-4; TRBD1 is a possible D gene (6 bases). Looked up from germline, CDR1 is SGHRS and CDR2 is YFSETQ. This CDR3 has 16 residues. V lost 0 bases and J lost 6, with 15 bases in between. As DNA, the CDR3 is TGCGCCAGCAGCTTGGCCTCGGGACAATTATATGAAAAACTGTTTTTT. Translating it yields CASSLASGQLYEKLFF.

The sample holds a few counts of this clone. V is TRBV15 and J is TRBJ1-1, with D unclear. The CDR3 length is 14 residues. The germline V gene encodes CDR1 LNHNV and CDR2 YYDKDF (reference sequence). The V end was cut by 1 base, the J end by 3 bases, with 9 bases between. The CDR3 sequence: CATSRVDPHTEAFF. CDR3 coding DNA: TGTGCCACCAGCAGAGTGGACCCTCACACTGAAGCTTTCTTT. Full variable domain (outside the CDR3, taken from reference TRBV15 and TRBJ1-1): DAMVIQNPRYQVTQFGKPVTLSCSQTLNHNVMYWYQQKSSQAPKLLFHYYDKDFNNEADTPDNFQSRRPNTSFCFLDIRSPGLGDTAMYLCATSRVDPHTEAFFGQGTRLTVV.

This rearrangement joins TRBV4-1 to TRBJ2-5; the match to TRBD1 covers 8 bases. Trimming cost V 1 base and J 3 bases; bases outside gene matches: 7. There are 16 residues in the CDR3. The V gene's germline CDR1 is MGHRA and CDR2 YSYEKL. The CDR3 DNA is TGCGCCAGCAGCCAAGGGTGGACAGGGATGGAAGAGACCCAGTACTTC. Translating gives CASSQGWTGMEETQYF.

This clone came up a few times. The chain has TRBV11-2 and TRBJ2-5, with a weak D call TRBD1 (6 bases). The germline CDR1 and CDR2 sequences are SGHAT and FQNNGV. The CDR3 covers 13 residues. The V end lost 4 bases, the J end lost 5 bases, and 11 bases lay between the germline ends. The CDR3 region has the DNA TGTGCCAGCAGCTCCAGGACAGTGGAGACCCAGTACTTC. Protein: CASSSRTVETQYF.